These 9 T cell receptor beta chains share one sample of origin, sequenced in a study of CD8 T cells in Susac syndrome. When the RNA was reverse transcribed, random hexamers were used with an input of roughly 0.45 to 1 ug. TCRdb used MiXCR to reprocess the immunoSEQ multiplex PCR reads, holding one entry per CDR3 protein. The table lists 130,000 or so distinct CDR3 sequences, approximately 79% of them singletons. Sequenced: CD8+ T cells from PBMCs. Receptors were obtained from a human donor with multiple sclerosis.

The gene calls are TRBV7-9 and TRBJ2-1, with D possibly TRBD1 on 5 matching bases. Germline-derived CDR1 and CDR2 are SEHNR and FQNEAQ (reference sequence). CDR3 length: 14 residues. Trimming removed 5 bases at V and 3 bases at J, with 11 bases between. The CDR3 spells CASSPETVYNEQFF. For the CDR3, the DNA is TGTGCCAGCAGCCCCGAGACAGTCTACAATGAGCAGTTCTTC.

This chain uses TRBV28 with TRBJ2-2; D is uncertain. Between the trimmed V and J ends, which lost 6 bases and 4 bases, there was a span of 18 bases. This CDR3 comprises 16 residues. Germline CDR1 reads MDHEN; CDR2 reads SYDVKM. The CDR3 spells CASRPRKGRSTGELFF. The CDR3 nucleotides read TGTGCCAGCAGACCCCGGAAGGGAAGGAGCACCGGGGAGCTGTTTTTT.

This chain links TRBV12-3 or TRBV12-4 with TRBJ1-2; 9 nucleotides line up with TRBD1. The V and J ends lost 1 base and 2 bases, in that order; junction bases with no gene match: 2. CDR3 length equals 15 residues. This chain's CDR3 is CASSLEGQGNYGYTF. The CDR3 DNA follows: TGTGCCAGCAGTTTAGAGGGACAGGGAAACTATGGCTACACCTTC.

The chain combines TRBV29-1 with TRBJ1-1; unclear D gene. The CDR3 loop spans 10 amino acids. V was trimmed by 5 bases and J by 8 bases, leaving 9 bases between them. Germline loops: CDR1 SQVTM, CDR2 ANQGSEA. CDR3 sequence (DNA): TGCAGCGTTAGGCAGGTCGAAGCTTTCTTT. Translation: CSVRQVEAFF.

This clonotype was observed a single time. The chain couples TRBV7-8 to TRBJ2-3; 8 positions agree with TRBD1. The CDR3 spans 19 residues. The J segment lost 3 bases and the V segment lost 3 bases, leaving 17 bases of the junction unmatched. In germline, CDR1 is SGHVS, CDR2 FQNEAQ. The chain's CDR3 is CASSFILGDRWGTTDTQYF. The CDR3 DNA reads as TGTGCCAGCAGCTTCATTCTAGGGGACAGGTGGGGCACGACAGATACGCAGTATTTT.

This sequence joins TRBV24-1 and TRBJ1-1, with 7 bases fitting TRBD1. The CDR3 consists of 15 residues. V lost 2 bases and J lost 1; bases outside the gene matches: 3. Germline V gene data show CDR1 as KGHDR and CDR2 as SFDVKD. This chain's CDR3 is CATSDSGTENTEAFF. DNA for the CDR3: TGTGCCACCAGTGATTCCGGGACAGAGAACACTGAAGCTTTCTTT.

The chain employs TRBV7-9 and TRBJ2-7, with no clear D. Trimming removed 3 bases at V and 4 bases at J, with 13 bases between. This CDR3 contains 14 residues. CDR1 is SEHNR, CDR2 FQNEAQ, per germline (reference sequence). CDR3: CASSFSRTEYEQYF. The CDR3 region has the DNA TGTGCCAGCAGCTTTTCCCGAACCGAATACGAGCAGTACTTC.

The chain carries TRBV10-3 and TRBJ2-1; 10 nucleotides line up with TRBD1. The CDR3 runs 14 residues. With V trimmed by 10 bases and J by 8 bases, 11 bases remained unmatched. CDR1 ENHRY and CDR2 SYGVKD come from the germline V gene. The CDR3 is CASRRQGAIDEQFF. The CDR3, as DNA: TGTGCCAGCCGTCGACAGGGGGCTATTGATGAGCAGTTCTTC.

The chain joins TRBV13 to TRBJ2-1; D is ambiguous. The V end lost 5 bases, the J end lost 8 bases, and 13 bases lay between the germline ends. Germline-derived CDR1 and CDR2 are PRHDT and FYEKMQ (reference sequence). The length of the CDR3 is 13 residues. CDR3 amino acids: CASSPPSSYEQFF. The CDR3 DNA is TGTGCCAGCAGCCCTCCCTCCTCTTATGAGCAGTTCTTC.